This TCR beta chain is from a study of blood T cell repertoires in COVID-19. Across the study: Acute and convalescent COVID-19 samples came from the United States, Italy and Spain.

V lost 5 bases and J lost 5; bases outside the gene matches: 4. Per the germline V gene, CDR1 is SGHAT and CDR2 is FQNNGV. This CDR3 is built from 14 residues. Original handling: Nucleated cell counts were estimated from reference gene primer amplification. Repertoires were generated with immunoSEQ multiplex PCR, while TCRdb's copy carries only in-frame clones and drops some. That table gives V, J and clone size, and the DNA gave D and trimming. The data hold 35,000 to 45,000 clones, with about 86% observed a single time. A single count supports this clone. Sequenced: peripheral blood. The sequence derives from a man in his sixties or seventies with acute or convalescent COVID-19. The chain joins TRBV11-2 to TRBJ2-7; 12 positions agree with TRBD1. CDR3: CASSPGTGGDEQYF. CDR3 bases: TGTGCCAGCAGCCCGGGGACAGGGGGCGACGAGCAGTACTTC.